The text below deals with one T cell receptor beta chain. What it recognizes is unknown. This specimen belongs to a study of blood T cells in healthy people across ages. Study-level findings and limits: Donor CMV status was unknown, possibly confounding expanded clonotype changes.

Donation came from healthy Caucasian individuals in Russia who were aged 6 to 90. Then a second PCR, running about 7 to 11 cycles, was carried out with a sample-barcoded 5' primer and a J-beta primer mix. Each CDR3 protein is one row after TCRdb ran MiXCR on the 5' RACE reads. This sample carries approximately 730,000 distinct CDR3 sequences, roughly 43% of them seen once, and the ten largest clones take around a fifth. In germline, CDR1 is MNHEY, CDR2 SVGEGT. V trimming: 6 bases; J trimming: 3 bases; junction bases outside the gene matches: 5. This CDR3 spans 14 amino acids. This TCR derives from a woman aged 55-75 years in good health. The V gene is TRBV6-2 or TRBV6-3, the J gene TRBJ1-5, with TRBD1 matching over 7 bases. The material sequenced was blood. CDR3 sequence: CASRRDSSNQPQHF. For the CDR3, the DNA is TGTGCCAGCAGACGGGACAGTTCCAATCAGCCCCAGCATTTT.